Sequencing of this TCR beta chain was carried out in a study of blood T cells in healthy people across ages. V was pared by 1 base and J by 5 bases, with 12 bases between. The germline V gene encodes CDR1 SGHVS and CDR2 FNYEAQ. The CDR3 is made up of 16 amino acids. Sample-barcoded 5' priming and a J-beta primer mix drove a second PCR of about 7 to 11 cycles. TCRdb called the 5' RACE reads again in MiXCR, with one record for every CDR3 protein. The table lists 630,000 or so distinct CDR3 sequences, roughly 32% of them singletons. The clonotype originates from a woman older than 75 in good health. The sequenced sample consisted of blood. This chain connects TRBV7-6 to TRBJ1-6; D is undetermined. The CDR3 sequence is CASSLGWGSDNSPLHF. The CDR3 DNA is TGTGCCAGCAGCTTAGGATGGGGTTCGGATAATTCACCCCTCCACTTT.